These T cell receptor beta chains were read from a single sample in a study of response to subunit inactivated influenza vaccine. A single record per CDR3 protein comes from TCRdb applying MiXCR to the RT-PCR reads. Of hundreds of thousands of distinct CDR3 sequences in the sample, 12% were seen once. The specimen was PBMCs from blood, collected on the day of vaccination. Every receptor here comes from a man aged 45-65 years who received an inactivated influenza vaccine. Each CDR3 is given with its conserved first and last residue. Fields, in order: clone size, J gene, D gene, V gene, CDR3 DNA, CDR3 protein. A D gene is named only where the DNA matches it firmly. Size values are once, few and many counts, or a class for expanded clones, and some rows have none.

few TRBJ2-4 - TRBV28 TGTGCCAGCAGTTTAACCCGCGGAGTGCTCCTAGCCAAAAACATTCAGTACTTC CASSLTRGVLLAKNIQYF
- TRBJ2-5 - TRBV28 TGTGCCAGCAGTTTAACCGGGGCTGACCCTCAAGAGACCCAGTACTTC CASSLTGADPQETQYF
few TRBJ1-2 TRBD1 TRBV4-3 TGCGCCAGCAGCCAGGACAACTACAGGGGTGGCTACACCTTC CASSQDNYRGGYTF
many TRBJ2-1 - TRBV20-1 TGCAGTGCGTTAGTAGCGGATAGCTCCTACAATGAGCAGTTCTTC CSALVADSSYNEQFF
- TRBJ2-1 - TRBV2 TGTGCCAGCAGCGAAGGTTTCAATTCGGGGGAGCAGTTCTTC CASSEGFNSGEQFF
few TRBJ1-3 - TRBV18 TGTGCCAGCTCAGCCGGGACCCCTTCCTCTGGAAACACCATATATTTT CASSAGTPSSGNTIYF
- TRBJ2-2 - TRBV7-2 TGTGCCAGCAGCGTCGGACCAAACACCGGGGAGCTGTTTTTT CASSVGPNTGELFF
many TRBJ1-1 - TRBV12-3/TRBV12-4 TGTGCCAGCAGACCTCATTCGAAGGGGGTAAACACTGAAGCTTTCTTT CASRPHSKGVNTEAFF
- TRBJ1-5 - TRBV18 TGTGCCAGCTCACCACCGGGGGTAAGCAATCAGCCCCAGCATTTT CASSPPGVSNQPQHF
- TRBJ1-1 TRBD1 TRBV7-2 TGTGCCAGCAGCTTAGGCAGGGGGCTCCTGAACACTGAAGCTTTCTTT CASSLGRGLLNTEAFF